Below, 28 T cell receptor beta chains from the same sample are listed, as sequenced in a study of long-term antiretroviral therapy in people with HIV. Survey-level immunoSEQ v3.0 assays were run. Here immunoSEQ multiplex PCR was the method, and the copy in TCRdb shows in-frame clones only, minus some. The sample lists about 30,000 clones, about 94% occurring once. Sequencing used unsorted PBMCs, obtained just over 7.3 years after starting antiretroviral therapy. These receptors were taken from a man aged 45-65 years with HIV.

The V call is TRBV12-1, the J call TRBJ1-1. TRBV12-1 is an annotated pseudogene. The CDR3 runs 15 residues. The CDR3 nucleotides read TGTGCCAGCAGCCCCCGACTTCCCGATACCGCGAAGGCTTTCTTT. Its translation is CASSPRLPDTAKAFF.

This rearrangement joins TRBV11-2 to TRBJ1-5; D perhaps matches TRBD1 (6 bases). The CDR3 is made up of 15 amino acids. Germline V lookup: CDR1 SGHAT, CDR2 FQNNGV. Trimming left V 2 bases short and J 5 bases short, with 13 bases between. Here the CDR3 reads CASSLSTGGHQPQHF. The CDR3 DNA follows: TGTGCCAGCAGCTTAAGTACGGGGGGGCATCAGCCCCAGCATTTT.

The chain carries TRBV6-1 and TRBJ2-6, with D unclear. Germline V gene sequence: CDR1 MNHNS, CDR2 SASEGT. The CDR3 is made up of 16 amino acids. Trimming took off 0 bases at V and 0 bases at J, with 6 bases between the two ends. The CDR3 DNA reads as TGTGCCAGCAGTGAAGCGCTCTACTCTGGGGCCAACGTCCTGACTTTC. This codes for CASSEALYSGANVLTF.

CDR3 region: CAISGDSTDTQYF. CDR3 sequence (DNA): TGTGCCATCAGTGGGGACAGCACAGATACGCAGTATTTT. The rearrangement links TRBV10-3 to TRBJ2-3; D tentatively fits TRBD1 or TRBD2 (5 bases each). The CDR3 consists of 13 residues. Germline CDR1 ENHRY, CDR2 SYGVKD. The V end was cut by 4 bases, the J end by 0 bases, with 5 bases between.

The chain couples TRBV7-2 to TRBJ1-2; D may be TRBD1 (6 bases). The V and J ends lost 5 bases and 5 bases respectively, with 15 bases between them. The CDR3 totals 14 residues. Per germline, CDR1 SGHTA and CDR2 FQGNSA. The CDR3 region is CASSSTHRVYGYTF. The CDR3 coding sequence is TGTGCCAGCAGCAGCACACACAGGGTTTATGGCTACACCTTC.

The chain is built from TRBV4-3 and TRBJ2-2; possibly TRBD1 for D (6 bases). Trimming took off 4 bases at V and 5 bases at J, with 11 bases between the two ends. CDR3 size: 14 residues. In germline, CDR1 is LGHNA, CDR2 YSLEER. CDR3 loop: CASSPGQHTGELFF. The CDR3 nucleotides are TGCGCCAGCAGCCCGGGACAACATACCGGGGAGCTGTTTTTT.

V and J are TRBV6-1 and TRBJ2-2; D might be TRBD2 (7 bases). CDR3 length equals 15 residues. Trimming took off 3 bases at V and 5 bases at J, with 13 bases between the two ends. The germline V gene encodes CDR1 MNHNS and CDR2 SASEGT. Written as DNA, the CDR3 is TGTGCCAGCAGTGATCGGGGGGCGCGGACCGGGGAGCTGTTTTTT. Amino acid sequence: CASSDRGARTGELFF.

The chain recombines TRBV2 with TRBJ1-2; the D is unclear. CDR3 length: 17 residues. Per germline, CDR1 SNHLY and CDR2 FYNNEI. Trimming left V 2 bases short and J 1 base short, with 17 bases between. The CDR3: CASSEWQANSYNYGYTF. The CDR3 DNA follows: TGTGCCAGCAGTGAATGGCAGGCAAACTCTTATAACTATGGCTACACCTTC.

The chain joins TRBV28 to TRBJ2-7; tentatively, D is TRBD1 or TRBD2 (5 bases each). CDR1 and CDR2 from the germline V gene are MDHEN and SYDVKM. V lost 5 bases, J lost 4 bases, and 18 bases lay in between. The CDR3 contains 15 residues. The CDR3 nucleotides read TGTGCCAGCAGTCCCTATTCCGGGACGGGATACGAGCAGTACTTC. Translation gives CASSPYSGTGYEQYF.

This clone was counted only a few times. The rearrangement links TRBV6-1 to TRBJ2-1; D gene ambiguous. Germline CDR1 and CDR2: MNHNS and SASEGT. The CDR3 spans 12 residues. V lost 1 base and J lost 7, with 5 bases in between. Here the CDR3 reads CASSEGRNEQFF. CDR3 coding DNA: TGTGCCAGCAGTGAAGGCAGGAATGAGCAGTTCTTC.

The chain recombines TRBV6-6 with TRBJ2-7, with D unclear. Germline CDR1 is MNHNY and CDR2 is SVGAGI (reference sequence). The length of the CDR3 is 15 residues. The ends were cut back, 6 bases at V and 3 bases at J, with 18 bases in the middle. The CDR3 DNA follows: TGTGCCAGCAGCCAGGCCGGACCTCAGGTCTACGAGCAGTACTTC. As protein: CASSQAGPQVYEQYF.

Only a few counts were recorded for this clone. The J gene is TRBJ2-6, the V gene TRBV7-6; 7 nucleotides match TRBD1. CDR1 and CDR2 from the germline V gene are SGHVS and FNYEAQ. V trimming: 1 base; J trimming: 0 bases; junction bases outside the gene matches: 3. The CDR3 is 17 residues long. As DNA, the CDR3 is TGTGCCAGCAGCTTAGGGACAGGACCCTCTGGGGCCAACGTCCTGACTTTC. Its protein is CASSLGTGPSGANVLTF.

The V call is TRBV19, the J call TRBJ1-2, with D perhaps TRBD1 (5 bases). Germline lookup yields CDR1 LNHDA and CDR2 SQIVND (reference sequence). Trimming took 5 bases from V and 2 from J, leaving 12 bases between them. CDR3 length: 14 residues. The CDR3 here is CASSVGPGNYGYTF. For the CDR3, the DNA is TGTGCCAGTAGTGTGGGACCGGGGAACTATGGCTACACCTTC.

The gene calls are TRBV5-1 and TRBJ2-1, with a tentative D call TRBD1 (5 bases). V dropped 1 base and J dropped 0 bases, with 5 bases sitting between them. CDR1 and CDR2 (germline): SGHRS, YFSETQ. This CDR3 comprises 14 residues. CDR3 loop: CASSLTGSYNEQFF. For the CDR3, the DNA is TGCGCCAGCAGCTTGACAGGCTCCTACAATGAGCAGTTCTTC.

The V and J genes are TRBV2 and TRBJ2-6; D is unclear. Trimming removed 6 bases at V and 0 bases at J, with 15 bases between. The CDR3 is 17 residues long. The germline gives CDR1 SNHLY, CDR2 FYNNEI. The CDR3 region is CASSPRQANSGANVLTF. DNA for the CDR3: TGTGCCAGCAGCCCTCGGCAGGCCAACTCTGGGGCCAACGTCCTGACTTTC.

The rearrangement links TRBV5-1 to TRBJ2-1; 7 nucleotides match TRBD1. There are 14 residues in the CDR3. The trim removed 2 bases at V and 4 bases at J, leaving 3 bases unmatched. The germline CDR1 and CDR2 sequences are SGHRS and YFSETQ. CDR3: CASSLQGRYNEQFF. The CDR3 DNA reads as TGCGCCAGCAGCTTACAGGGGCGATACAATGAGCAGTTCTTC.

The CDR3 here is CASSGGQTSNQPQHF. DNA for the CDR3: TGTGCCAGCAGCGGGGGACAGACTAGCAATCAGCCCCAGCATTTT. The rearrangement joins TRBV5-6 to TRBJ1-5; 7 bases agree with TRBD1. The CDR3 runs to 15 residues. Germline V lookup: CDR1 SGHDT, CDR2 YYEEEE. After removal of 4 bases from V and 0 bases from J, the junction contained 4 bases not matched to a gene.

The chain is built from TRBV4-3 and TRBJ2-1, with a weak D call TRBD1 (6 bases). Per the germline V gene, CDR1 is LGHNA and CDR2 is YSLEER. With 0 bases removed from V and 5 bases from J, the gap between germline ends came to 11 bases. This CDR3 contains 15 residues. The CDR3 DNA is TGCGCCAGCAGCCAAGACCCGGGACAAAACAATGAGCAGTTCTTC. Translated: CASSQDPGQNNEQFF.

This clone was observed a single time. The V gene is TRBV7-6, the J gene TRBJ2-7, with D unresolved. The germline V gene encodes CDR1 SGHVS and CDR2 FNYEAQ. V was shortened by 2 bases and J by 2 bases, with 7 bases between the two germline ends. The CDR3 has 13 amino acids. The CDR3 bases are TGTGCCAGCAGCTTAAGGTCTACCTACGAGCAGTACTTC. Amino acid sequence: CASSLRSTYEQYF.

V gene TRBV5-6 combines with J gene TRBJ2-4, with a possible D match to TRBD2 (5 bases). This CDR3 region has 15 residues. The germline V gene encodes CDR1 SGHDT and CDR2 YYEEEE. Trimming shortened V by 0 bases and J by 1 base, and 8 bases separated the two germline ends. The CDR3 DNA follows: TGTGCCAGCAGCTTGGATTGGAGGGCCAAAAACATTCAGTACTTC. Translating gives CASSLDWRAKNIQYF.

This chain connects TRBV7-6 to TRBJ2-3; D unresolved. CDR1 is SGHVS and CDR2 is FNYEAQ in the germline V gene. The CDR3 sequence is 14 residues long. V was trimmed by 6 bases and J by 0 bases, leaving 10 bases between them. The CDR3 bases are TGTGCCAGCAGTTCCACCTCTAGCACAGATACGCAGTATTTT. This codes for CASSSTSSTDTQYF.

The J gene is TRBJ2-3, the V gene TRBV2, with D hard to call. The CDR3 runs 14 residues. The ends were cut back, 4 bases at V and 3 bases at J, with 11 bases in the middle. The germline V gene has CDR1 SNHLY and CDR2 FYNNEI. For the CDR3, the DNA is TGTGCCAGCAGTGTCAGCGAAAGGACAGATACGCAGTATTTT. This gives the protein CASSVSERTDTQYF.

The rearrangement links TRBV5-1 to TRBJ1-3; no reliable D call. Trimming removed 0 bases at V and 1 base at J, with 5 bases between. CDR3 length equals 14 residues. CDR1 SGHRS and CDR2 YFSETQ come from the germline V gene. CDR3 residues: CASSLGESGNTIYF. CDR3 bases: TGCGCCAGCAGCTTGGGGGAATCTGGAAACACCATATATTTT.

The chain combines TRBV27 with TRBJ1-3; D is possibly TRBD1 (5 bases). V was trimmed by 9 bases and J by 4 bases, leaving 13 bases between them. Germline assignment: CDR1 MNHEY and CDR2 SMNVEV (reference sequence). The CDR3 consists of 13 residues. CDR3 nucleotide sequence: TGTGCCAGTCATGGGGGAGGAGGAAACACCATATATTTT. Translation gives CASHGGGGNTIYF.

This chain uses TRBV19 with TRBJ2-7; the D is unclear. V dropped 5 bases and J dropped 3 bases, with 5 bases sitting between them. From germline, CDR1 is LNHDA and CDR2 SQIVND (reference sequence). This CDR3 is 11 amino acids long. The CDR3 bases are TGTGCCAGTAGTCTATACTACGAGCAGTACTTC. Translated, it gives CASSLYYEQYF. Variable domain in full (rest from reference TRBV19 and TRBJ2-7): DGGITQSPKYLFRKEGQNVTLSCEQNLNHDAMYWYRQDPGQGLRLIYYSQIVNDFQKGDIAEGYSVSREKKESFPLTVTSAQKNPTAFYLCASSLYYEQYFGPGTRLTVT.

This chain links TRBV5-1 with TRBJ2-7; the match to TRBD1 covers 10 bases. The CDR3 consists of 15 residues. Germline V gene lookup returns CDR1 SGHRS and CDR2 YFSETQ. V lost 4 bases and J lost 2; bases outside the gene matches: 6. CDR3 in DNA: TGCGCCAGCAGCCGCCGGGACAGGGGCCCCTACGAGCAGTACTTC. Amino acids: CASSRRDRGPYEQYF.

The V and J genes are TRBV19 and TRBJ1-2; 12 bases align to TRBD1. Germline CDR1 LNHDA, CDR2 SQIVND (reference sequence). V dropped 3 bases and J dropped 3; count of bases not matched to a gene: 11. The length of the CDR3 is 18 residues. CDR3 residues: CASSIGPLGTGGDYGYTF. The CDR3 DNA reads as TGTGCCAGTAGTATTGGGCCTCTTGGGACAGGGGGCGACTATGGCTACACCTTC.

The chain combines TRBV27 with TRBJ1-5, with D possibly being TRBD1 (5 bases). The CDR3 is made up of 13 amino acids. V shed 3 bases and J shed 4 bases, with 7 bases lying between them. Germline CDR1 reads MNHEY; CDR2 reads SMNVEV (reference sequence). The CDR3 region is CASSFGGNQPQHF. In DNA form, the CDR3 reads TGTGCCAGCAGTTTTGGGGGTAATCAGCCCCAGCATTTT.